Each of the 9 T cell receptor beta chains below was sequenced from the same sample in a study of OX40 agonist ivuxolimab in advanced cancers. Profiled with immunoSEQ multiplex PCR; TCRdb holds only in-frame clones, not every one. Of 9,000 to 13,000 clones in the sample, just under 75% were seen once. The material was CD4+ or CD8+ T cells sorted from blood, obtained in a trial of the OX40 agonist ivuxolimab. The receptor source for this set is an adult with an advanced solid tumor such as melanoma, head and neck, liver or kidney cancer.

The rearrangement joins TRBV7-9 to TRBJ2-7, with D tentatively TRBD2 (5 bases). The CDR3 has 13 amino acids. Germline CDR1 reads SEHNR; CDR2 reads FQNEAQ (reference sequence). V dropped 2 bases and J dropped 6 bases, with 11 bases sitting between them. The CDR3 sequence: CASSLWLASEQYF. CDR3 DNA: TGTGCCAGCAGCTTATGGTTAGCGAGCGAGCAGTACTTC.

The rearrangement joins TRBV5-6 to TRBJ2-1; D possibly uses TRBD1 or TRBD2 (5 bases each). Trimming shortened V by 4 bases and J by 0 bases, and 11 bases separated the two germline ends. CDR3 length: 15 amino acids. Germline CDR1 and CDR2: SGHDT and YYEEEE. This chain's CDR3 is CASSPGTTSYNEQFF. The CDR3, as DNA: TGTGCCAGCAGCCCCGGGACCACCTCCTACAATGAGCAGTTCTTC.

This rearrangement joins TRBV7-9 to TRBJ1-1; the match to TRBD1 covers 11 bases. Looked up from germline, CDR1 is SEHNR and CDR2 is FQNEAQ (reference sequence). Trimming took 3 bases from V and 0 from J; bases not matched to a gene: 6. CDR3 length: 17 amino acids. The CDR3 DNA reads TGTGCCAGCAGCTTTGGGACAGGGGGAGTCATGAACACTGAAGCTTTCTTT. The encoded protein is CASSFGTGGVMNTEAFF.

V usage is TRBV9 and J usage is TRBJ1-1; weak D call: TRBD1 (5 bases). Trimming took off 2 bases at V and 9 bases at J, with 11 bases between the two ends. The CDR3 extends over 12 amino acids. Germline CDR1 and CDR2: SGDLS and YYNGEE. The CDR3 is CASSVGSGQAFF. DNA for the CDR3: TGTGCCAGCAGCGTGGGGTCGGGGCAAGCTTTCTTT.

The rearrangement uses TRBV13 and TRBJ2-7; no definite D call. V was pared by 3 bases and J by 2 bases, with 8 bases between. This CDR3 has 13 residues. Germline V gene sequence: CDR1 PRHDT, CDR2 FYEKMQ (reference sequence). Written as DNA, the CDR3 is TGTGCCAGCAGCTTTGGCTTTGCCTACGAGCAGTACTTC. It specifies CASSFGFAYEQYF.

This clone was picked up one time. The chain joins TRBV27 to TRBJ2-7; D possibly uses TRBD1 or TRBD2 (5 bases each). V lost 6 bases and J 4 bases, leaving 16 bases between the germline ends. The CDR3 contains 14 residues. The V gene's germline CDR1 is MNHEY and CDR2 SMNVEV (reference sequence). The CDR3 bases are TGTGCCAGCAGCCAAGGGACCCTCTTTTACGAGCAGTACTTC. Protein: CASSQGTLFYEQYF.

This rearrangement joins TRBV5-6 to TRBJ2-7; 12 bases match TRBD2. The CDR3 runs 15 residues. Germline CDR1 reads SGHDT; CDR2 reads YYEEEE. V dropped 4 bases and J dropped 6; count of bases not matched to a gene: 8. The CDR3 DNA reads as TGTGCCAGCAGCGAATCTAGCGGGAGGGAGGGCGAGCAGTACTTC. Amino acids: CASSESSGREGEQYF.

This sequence joins TRBV4-2 and TRBJ2-1, with 7 bases matching TRBD2. The V gene's germline CDR1 is LGHNA and CDR2 YNFKEQ. The CDR3 has 16 amino acids. V shed 0 bases and J 1 base; nucleotides not matched to a gene: 3. Written as DNA, the CDR3 is TGTGCCAGCAGCCAAGAGCGGGGGATTTCCTACAATGAGCAGTTCTTC. Protein sequence: CASSQERGISYNEQFF.

CDR3 sequence (DNA): TGCGCCAGCAGTGAGTCGTTTTCTAGCGGGAGCTACGAGCAGTACTTC. This translates into CASSESFSSGSYEQYF. V usage is TRBV10-1 and J usage is TRBJ2-7, with 10 bases lining up with TRBD2. This CDR3 region has 16 residues. V shed 0 bases and J 3 bases; nucleotides not matched to a gene: 5. CDR1 and CDR2 (germline): WNHNN, SYGVQD (reference sequence).